These 13 T cell receptor beta chains originate from one sample sequenced in a study of blood T cell repertoires in COVID-19. Repertoires were generated with immunoSEQ multiplex PCR, while TCRdb's copy carries only in-frame clones and drops some. The repertoire holds more than 200,000 clones, with 80% to 90% as singletons. Sequencing used PBMCs or T cells enriched from blood (not recorded which). These receptors all stem from a man between 40 and 49 years old who had recovered from COVID-19.

This clone was recorded only once. The rearrangement uses TRBV10-3 and TRBJ1-6; 11 bases map to TRBD1. Losses at the gene ends were 8 bases for V and 10 bases for J; bases not matched to a gene: 16. CDR1 is ENHRY and CDR2 is SYGVKD in the germline V gene. The CDR3 runs 17 residues. CDR3 in DNA: TGTGCCATCGCGGGGGACAGGGGGAATACAGGGGACTCACCCCTCCACTTT. Its protein is CAIAGDRGNTGDSPLHF.

The chain carries TRBV6-5 and TRBJ1-6; D not certain. CDR1 is MNHEY and CDR2 is SVGAGI in the germline V gene. V was pared by 6 bases and J by 7 bases, with 10 bases between. The CDR3 covers 13 residues. The chain's CDR3 is CASRRAGNSPLHF. The DNA for the CDR3 is TGTGCCAGCAGGCGGGCGGGGAATTCACCCCTCCACTTT.

The V gene is TRBV7-3, the J gene TRBJ2-1, with D perhaps matching TRBD2 (6 bases). Germline CDR1 reads SGHTA; CDR2 reads FQGTGA. This CDR3 is built from 15 residues. Trimming took 5 bases from V and 3 from J, leaving 14 bases between them. The CDR3 sequence is CASSQGGGIYNEQFF. CDR3 bases: TGTGCCAGCAGCCAAGGTGGGGGGATCTACAATGAGCAGTTCTTC. Complete variable domain (other parts from reference TRBV7-3 and TRBJ2-1): GAGVSQTPSNKVTEKGKYVELRCDPISGHTALYWYRQSLGQGPEFLIYFQGTGAADDSGLPNDRFFAVRPEGSVSTLKIQRTERGDSAVYLCASSQGGGIYNEQFFGPGTRLTVL.

The gene calls are TRBV30 and TRBJ1-2; possibly TRBD1 for D (6 bases). Trimming took off 6 bases at V and 8 bases at J, with 10 bases between the two ends. This CDR3 has 10 residues. CDR1 and CDR2 from the germline V gene are GTSNPN and SVGIG (reference sequence). CDR3: CACDRRGYTF. Written as DNA, the CDR3 is TGTGCCTGCGACAGGAGGGGCTACACCTTC.

V gene TRBV2 combines with J gene TRBJ1-1; 8 nucleotides agree with TRBD1. Germline V gives CDR1 SNHLY, CDR2 FYNNEI. Trimming took 5 bases from V and 1 from J; bases not matched to a gene: 3. CDR3 length: 14 amino acids. CDR3 loop: CASSNQGANTEAFF. CDR3 sequence (DNA): TGTGCCAGCAGTAACCAGGGGGCGAACACTGAAGCTTTCTTT.

The chain couples TRBV3-1 (or the pseudogene TRBV3-2) to TRBJ2-3, with D unresolved. This CDR3 is 14 amino acids long. V gave up 0 bases and J gave up 14 bases, with 18 bases separating them. Germline V gene sequence: CDR1 LGHDT, CDR2 YNNKEL (reference sequence). The CDR3 bases are TGTGCCAGCAGCCAAGATAAAGTCGGCGGAACGGGGTATTTT. Translation gives CASSQDKVGGTGYF.

The chain recombines TRBV7-9 with TRBJ2-1; 7 bases fit TRBD2. CDR1 and CDR2 (germline): SEHNR, FQNEAQ (reference sequence). This CDR3 comprises 13 residues. With 4 bases clipped from V and 8 bases from J, the junction kept 5 bases outside the gene matches. The CDR3 protein is CASSSTSRHEQFF. DNA of the CDR3: TGTGCCAGCAGCTCGACTAGCCGCCATGAGCAGTTCTTC.

The V and J genes are TRBV15 and TRBJ1-2; 9 bases are shared with TRBD1. In germline, CDR1 is LNHNV, CDR2 YYDKDF (reference sequence). The ends lost 6 bases at V and 7 bases at J; junction bases unmatched: 3. The CDR3 spans 12 residues. The CDR3 loop reads CATSRTGVGYTF. The CDR3 DNA follows: TGTGCCACCAGTAGGACAGGGGTTGGCTACACCTTC.

This clone appeared once. The chain recombines TRBV11-2 with TRBJ2-1; 8 nucleotides line up with TRBD2. The CDR3 has 15 residues. With V trimmed by 5 bases and J by 0 bases, 3 bases remained unmatched. Germline loops: CDR1 SGHAT, CDR2 FQNNGV. CDR3 sequence reads: CASSPTSVSYNEQFF. The CDR3 coding sequence is TGTGCCAGCAGCCCGACTAGCGTCTCCTACAATGAGCAGTTCTTC.

This clone occurred once. Additional DNA sequences in this sample encode the identical CDR3. V gene TRBV18 combines with J gene TRBJ2-3; 10 bases are a match to TRBD2. The CDR3 loop spans 15 amino acids. Germline V gene data show CDR1 as KGHSH and CDR2 as LQKENI. V lost 6 bases and J lost 1; bases outside the gene matches: 4. The CDR3: CASSLGLAGTDTQYF. Here the CDR3 DNA reads TGTGCCAGCTCCCTCGGACTAGCGGGCACAGATACGCAGTATTTT.

This chain links TRBV6-1 with TRBJ2-5, with 7 bases identical to TRBD2. The V and J ends lost 5 bases and 1 base, in that order; junction bases with no gene match: 4. This CDR3 contains 14 residues. Looked up from germline, CDR1 is MNHNS and CDR2 is SASEGT. The CDR3, as DNA: TGTGCCAGCAGTTATCGCGGGGGCCAAGAGACCCAGTACTTC. Amino acid sequence: CASSYRGGQETQYF.

This clone was seen more than once but under ten times. CDR3 residues: CAWTSGLGNTIYF. In DNA form, the CDR3 reads TGTGCCTGGACCTCGGGACTTGGAAACACCATATATTTT. The chain employs TRBV30 and TRBJ1-3; a weak D match, TRBD1 (5 bases). Germline assignment: CDR1 GTSNPN and CDR2 SVGIG (reference sequence). This CDR3 is 13 amino acids long. The V end lost 4 bases, the J end lost 3 bases, and 10 bases lay between the germline ends.

This chain links TRBV9 with TRBJ2-1; 9 bases match TRBD2. The CDR3 is 16 residues long. The V segment lost 0 bases and the J segment 8 bases; nucleotides outside the gene matches: 9. Per the germline V gene, CDR1 is SGDLS and CDR2 is YYNGEE. The CDR3 sequence is CASSVDGGRARDEQFF. The CDR3 DNA follows: TGTGCCAGCAGCGTAGACGGCGGGAGGGCCAGGGATGAGCAGTTCTTC.